Below are 7 T cell receptor beta chains sequenced from a single sample in a study of blood T cell repertoires in COVID-19. Measured with immunoSEQ multiplex PCR; TCRdb has only the in-frame clones, and not every one. The table has 120,000 to 150,000 clones, about 80% seen once. The sample comprised peripheral blood. The receptors derive from a human donor in a cohort sampled during active COVID-19.

The V gene is TRBV5-1, the J gene TRBJ2-5, with unresolved D. Germline CDR1 SGHRS, CDR2 YFSETQ. V gave up 6 bases and J gave up 2 bases, with 14 bases separating them. The CDR3 sequence is 14 residues long. The CDR3 spells CASTNYDSQETQYF. The CDR3 DNA follows: TGCGCCAGCACCAATTATGACTCACAAGAGACCCAGTACTTC.

About this clone itself: Other DNA sequences in the same sample also yield this CDR3. The V call is TRBV3-1 (or the pseudogene TRBV3-2), the J call TRBJ2-1; D is unresolved. The V end lost 3 bases, the J end lost 6 bases, and 6 bases lay between the germline ends. CDR1 is LGHDT and CDR2 is YNNKEL in the germline V gene (reference sequence). The CDR3 totals 12 residues. DNA for the CDR3: TGTGCCAGCAGCCAGGTTAGCAATGAGCAGTTCTTC. It yields the protein CASSQVSNEQFF.

The chain recombines TRBV7-9 with TRBJ2-7, with TRBD2 matching 7 bases. Trimming cost V 3 bases and J 4 bases; bases outside gene matches: 6. This CDR3 contains 14 residues. The germline CDR1 and CDR2 sequences are SEHNR and FQNEAQ (reference sequence). The CDR3 region has the DNA TGTGCCAGCAGCTTGATGAAAGCGGGGTACGAGCAGTACTTC. Protein: CASSLMKAGYEQYF.

This clone turned up a few times. The CDR3 reads CASSSAGPEAFF. The DNA for the CDR3 is TGTGCCAGCAGCTCTGCGGGACCTGAAGCTTTCTTT. The chain joins TRBV7-9 to TRBJ1-1; perhaps TRBD1 as D (5 bases). Trimming took 4 bases from V and 6 from J, leaving 9 bases between them. This CDR3 spans 12 amino acids. The germline V gene has CDR1 SEHNR and CDR2 FQNEAQ (reference sequence).

In its sample, this clone was seen once. The chain joins TRBV5-4 to TRBJ2-1, with 9 nucleotides matching TRBD2. The CDR3 extends over 15 amino acids. Trimming took 4 bases from V and 9 from J; bases not matched to a gene: 11. Germline lookup yields CDR1 SGHNT and CDR2 YYREEE (reference sequence). CDR3 loop: CASSSRVAGELEQFF. The CDR3 DNA sequence: TGTGCCAGCAGCAGTCGAGTAGCGGGGGAACTTGAGCAGTTCTTC.

The chain links TRBV5-1 to TRBJ2-2; D gene uncertain. Deletions cut 0 bases from V and 7 bases from J, with 7 bases between. The CDR3 contains 13 residues. Germline V gene lookup returns CDR1 SGHRS and CDR2 YFSETQ. CDR3 nucleotide sequence: TGCGCCAGCAGCTTGGAAGCCTTCGGGGAGCTGTTTTTT. Translated: CASSLEAFGELFF.

The V call is TRBV29-1, the J call TRBJ2-7; TRBD2 might be the D (5 bases). The V gene's germline CDR1 is SQVTM and CDR2 ANQGSEA. Trimming removed 4 bases from V and 3 bases from J, with 16 bases in between. The CDR3 has 14 residues. The chain's CDR3 is CSVGTHGWGYEQYF. DNA for the CDR3: TGCAGCGTTGGGACTCATGGATGGGGCTACGAGCAGTACTTC.